This T cell receptor beta chain is drawn from a study of T cell responses to AZD1222 COVID-19 vaccine. Profiled with immunoSEQ multiplex PCR; TCRdb holds only in-frame clones, not every one. The sample holds approximately 79,000 clones; approximately 89% are singletons and the top ten take under 20%. The sample consisted of peripheral blood, taken on day 0 of AZD1222 vaccination. The receptor was isolated from an adult in good health.

This CDR3 is CSARVLNEAFF. The CDR3 bases are TGCAGTGCTAGAGTTCTGAATGAAGCTTTCTTT. The chain employs TRBV20-1 and TRBJ1-1; D is unresolved. Trimming removed 1 base at V and 7 bases at J, with 7 bases between. Looked up from germline, CDR1 is DFQATT and CDR2 is SNEGSKA (reference sequence). The CDR3 consists of 11 residues.